Listed below are T cell receptor beta chains from one sample, sequenced in a study of breast tumors, draining lymph nodes, adjacent tissues. In TCRdb, the multiplex PCR reads were re-called with MiXCR into one record per CDR3 protein. Of 50,000 to 55,000 distinct CDR3 sequences in the sample, under 50% were seen once. The source material was breast tumor tissue. These receptors came from a female donor with breast cancer. Some clones in this sample may be carry-over from other donors' samples. Each CDR3 is given with its conserved first and last residue. A D gene is named only where the DNA matches it firmly. A clone size is listed for some rows: how often the clone was seen (once, few, many), or a class if it is expanded.

J gene: TRBJ2-1
V gene: TRBV11-2
D gene: -
clone size: many
CDR3 DNA: TGTGCCAGCAGCTTGGGGGGCGGGAGATTGTACAATGAGCAGTTCTTC
CDR3 protein: CASSLGGGRLYNEQFF

J gene: TRBJ1-5
V gene: TRBV13
D gene: -
clone size: many
CDR3 DNA: TGTGCCAGCAGCCCCGTGGGGGCGGACAATCAGCCCCAGCATTTT
CDR3 protein: CASSPVGADNQPQHF

J gene: TRBJ1-2
V gene: TRBV7-9
D gene: -
clone size: many
CDR3 DNA: TGTGCCAGCAGCTTAGGCAGTTCCTATGGCTACACCTTC
CDR3 protein: CASSLGSSYGYTF

J gene: TRBJ2-7
V gene: TRBV5-1
D gene: -
clone size: -
CDR3 DNA: TGCGTGACCGCCACCGGGACAACCTACGAGCAGTACTTC
CDR3 protein: CVTATGTTYEQYF

J gene: TRBJ1-3
V gene: TRBV3-1
D gene: TRBD1
clone size: many
CDR3 DNA: TGTGCCAGCTCACAGGGGTCCGGAAACACCATATATTTT
CDR3 protein: CASSQGSGNTIYF

J gene: TRBJ1-5
V gene: TRBV11-2
D gene: TRBD1
clone size: -
CDR3 DNA: TGTGCCAGCAGATCCGGGACAGGGGATTTCGGGGGCCAAGAGACCCAGCATTTT
CDR3 protein: CASRSGTGDFGGQETQHF

J gene: TRBJ2-7
V gene: TRBV6-6
D gene: TRBD2
clone size: -
CDR3 DNA: TGTGCCAGCAGTCTTGGACTAGCGGGAGAAGACGAGCAGTACTTC
CDR3 protein: CASSLGLAGEDEQYF

J gene: TRBJ2-7
V gene: TRBV5-1
D gene: TRBD1
clone size: many
CDR3 DNA: TGCGCCAGCAGCTGGACAGGGGGCTACTACGACGAGCAGTACTTC
CDR3 protein: CASSWTGGYYDEQYF

J gene: TRBJ2-1
V gene: TRBV7-2
D gene: TRBD1
clone size: many
CDR3 DNA: TGTGCCAGCAGCAAGGGACAGGCGGCCTCCTACAATGAGCAGTTCTTC
CDR3 protein: CASSKGQAASYNEQFF

J gene: TRBJ1-2
V gene: TRBV7-3
D gene: TRBD1
clone size: -
CDR3 DNA: TGTGCCAGCAGCCCCGGACAGGGCGGCTACACCTTC
CDR3 protein: CASSPGQGGYTF

J gene: TRBJ2-3
V gene: TRBV18
D gene: TRBD1
clone size: -
CDR3 DNA: TGTGCCAGCTCACCGGACAGGCTAAGCACAGATACGCAGTATTTT
CDR3 protein: CASSPDRLSTDTQYF

J gene: TRBJ2-2
V gene: TRBV7-3
D gene: TRBD1
clone size: many
CDR3 DNA: TGTGCCAGCAGCCCCAATCCCCAGGGGGCAAGTAAGGCCGGGGAGCTGTTTTTT
CDR3 protein: CASSPNPQGASKAGELFF

J gene: TRBJ1-4
V gene: TRBV7-9
D gene: -
clone size: many
CDR3 DNA: TGTGCCAGCAGTCGGGAGGGGGAGCGACGGAAACTGTTTTTT
CDR3 protein: CASSREGERRKLFF

J gene: TRBJ1-2
V gene: TRBV6-2/TRBV6-3
D gene: -
clone size: many
CDR3 DNA: TGTGCCAGCAGTTACAGCCGAGCGGGCTACACCTTC
CDR3 protein: CASSYSRAGYTF

J gene: TRBJ2-7
V gene: TRBV7-3
D gene: -
clone size: -
CDR3 DNA: -
CDR3 protein: CASSFYICSAGRVYEQYF

J gene: TRBJ2-1
V gene: TRBV9
D gene: -
clone size: many
CDR3 DNA: TGTGCCAGCAGCGTAGAAGGCCTATACAATGAGCAGTTCTTC
CDR3 protein: CASSVEGLYNEQFF

J gene: TRBJ2-5
V gene: TRBV15
D gene: -
clone size: once
CDR3 DNA: TGTGCCACCAGCAGACAGGGTGGAGAGACCCAGTACTTC
CDR3 protein: CATSRQGGETQYF

J gene: TRBJ2-3
V gene: TRBV7-2
D gene: TRBD1
clone size: many
CDR3 DNA: TGTGCCAGCAGCTCTTACAGGGGGCAGGATACGCAGTATTTT
CDR3 protein: CASSSYRGQDTQYF

J gene: TRBJ1-2
V gene: TRBV19
D gene: -
clone size: many
CDR3 DNA: TGTGCCAGTAGCCCACAGCTCCCAAATGGCTACACCTTC
CDR3 protein: CASSPQLPNGYTF

J gene: TRBJ1-2
V gene: TRBV10-3
D gene: TRBD1
clone size: -
CDR3 DNA: TGTGCCATCAGGACAGGACAGGGAAGGCGTGGCTACACCTTC
CDR3 protein: CAIRTGQGRRGYTF

J gene: TRBJ2-2
V gene: TRBV6-2/TRBV6-3
D gene: -
clone size: many
CDR3 DNA: TGTGCCAGCAGTTCTTTTTCAAGGAGGGGCACCGGGGAGCTGTTTTTT
CDR3 protein: CASSSFSRRGTGELFF

J gene: TRBJ1-6
V gene: TRBV6-6
D gene: -
clone size: once
CDR3 DNA: TGTGCCAGCAGGGAACCAGGGGAGGGGGCCCTCCACTTT
CDR3 protein: CASREPGEGALHF

J gene: TRBJ2-7
V gene: TRBV20-1
D gene: -
clone size: many
CDR3 DNA: TGCAGTGGGGTAAGCCGAGAAACCACCTACGAGCAGTACTTC
CDR3 protein: CSGVSRETTYEQYF

J gene: TRBJ1-2
V gene: TRBV14
D gene: -
clone size: -
CDR3 DNA: TGTGCCAGCAGCACCGAGAATCAAGGCCTGAGGGCTAACTATGGCTACACCTTC
CDR3 protein: CASSTENQGLRANYGYTF

J gene: TRBJ1-2
V gene: TRBV4-1
D gene: -
clone size: many
CDR3 DNA: TGCGCCAGCAGCCAAGATCGGGATCTCTATGGCTACACCTTC
CDR3 protein: CASSQDRDLYGYTF

J gene: TRBJ2-1
V gene: TRBV19
D gene: -
clone size: few
CDR3 DNA: TGTGCCAGCAGCTTGGGCGGGTCCCCCGGCAATGAGCAGTTCTTC
CDR3 protein: CASSLGGSPGNEQFF

J gene: TRBJ2-6
V gene: TRBV10-3
D gene: -
clone size: -
CDR3 DNA: TGTGCCATCAGTGATTCTGGACTCCTCTCTGGGGCCAACGTCCTGACTTTC
CDR3 protein: CAISDSGLLSGANVLTF

J gene: TRBJ2-1
V gene: TRBV19
D gene: TRBD2
clone size: many
CDR3 DNA: TGTGCCAGTAGTCCACGCCATCTAGCGGCCTCCTACAATGAGCAGTTCTTC
CDR3 protein: CASSPRHLAASYNEQFF

J gene: TRBJ2-7
V gene: TRBV2
D gene: -
clone size: -
CDR3 DNA: TGTGCCAGCAGTTTGGACAGTAACAGTGAGCAGTACTTC
CDR3 protein: CASSLDSNSEQYF

J gene: TRBJ2-6
V gene: TRBV6-2/TRBV6-3
D gene: -
clone size: many
CDR3 DNA: TGTGCCAGCTGTCACTCTGGGGCCAACGTCCTGACTTTC
CDR3 protein: CASCHSGANVLTF

J gene: TRBJ2-2
V gene: TRBV6-4
D gene: -
clone size: many
CDR3 DNA: TGTGCCAGCAGTTTGGAGGGCAACACCGGGGAGCTGTTTTTT
CDR3 protein: CASSLEGNTGELFF

J gene: TRBJ1-5
V gene: TRBV6-5
D gene: -
clone size: few
CDR3 DNA: TGTGCCAGCAGAAAGGACGGTCCCAATCAGCCCCAGCATTTT
CDR3 protein: CASRKDGPNQPQHF

J gene: TRBJ1-1
V gene: TRBV7-2
D gene: -
clone size: many
CDR3 DNA: TGTGCCAGCAGCCCATGGGACGGTCTCACTGAAGCTTTCTTT
CDR3 protein: CASSPWDGLTEAFF

J gene: TRBJ2-5
V gene: TRBV12-3/TRBV12-4
D gene: TRBD2
clone size: many
CDR3 DNA: TGTGCCAGCAGAACTTCAGCGGGAGGAGAGACCCAGTACTTC
CDR3 protein: CASRTSAGGETQYF

J gene: TRBJ2-5
V gene: TRBV4-2
D gene: -
clone size: many
CDR3 DNA: TGTGCCAGCAGCCAAGCCGGCGGGTGGGAACAAGAGACCCAGTACTTC
CDR3 protein: CASSQAGGWEQETQYF

J gene: TRBJ2-7
V gene: TRBV6-5
D gene: -
clone size: medium-sized
CDR3 DNA: TGTGCCAGCGGGCGTCCCGGTTACGAGCAGTACTTC
CDR3 protein: CASGRPGYEQYF

J gene: TRBJ1-1
V gene: TRBV20-1
D gene: TRBD1
clone size: -
CDR3 DNA: TGCAGTGCTAGAGCCCCGACAGGGGGCCAGGGGACTGAAGCTTTCTTT
CDR3 protein: CSARAPTGGQGTEAFF

J gene: TRBJ2-1
V gene: TRBV20-1
D gene: TRBD2
clone size: -
CDR3 DNA: TGCAGTGCTAACAAAGCGGGAGGGACCGGGGAGCAGTTCTTC
CDR3 protein: CSANKAGGTGEQFF

J gene: TRBJ2-7
V gene: TRBV7-8
D gene: -
clone size: -
CDR3 DNA: TGTGCCAGCAGCTCAACCGGGGCAGGGATCCACGAGCAGTGCTTC
CDR3 protein: CASSSTGAGIHEQCF

J gene: TRBJ2-7
V gene: TRBV7-8
D gene: TRBD2
clone size: many
CDR3 DNA: TGTGCCAGCAGCTTGACAGCCAGCGGGATAGTCTACGAGCAGTACTTC
CDR3 protein: CASSLTASGIVYEQYF

J gene: TRBJ2-3
V gene: TRBV5-4
D gene: -
clone size: many
CDR3 DNA: TGTGCCAGCAGCTCTGGGGAGCCCTTTAACACAGATACGCAGTATTTT
CDR3 protein: CASSSGEPFNTDTQYF

J gene: TRBJ2-5
V gene: TRBV18
D gene: TRBD1
clone size: many
CDR3 DNA: TGTGCCAGCTCACAATGGACAGGAACCGAAGAGACCCAGTACTTC
CDR3 protein: CASSQWTGTEETQYF